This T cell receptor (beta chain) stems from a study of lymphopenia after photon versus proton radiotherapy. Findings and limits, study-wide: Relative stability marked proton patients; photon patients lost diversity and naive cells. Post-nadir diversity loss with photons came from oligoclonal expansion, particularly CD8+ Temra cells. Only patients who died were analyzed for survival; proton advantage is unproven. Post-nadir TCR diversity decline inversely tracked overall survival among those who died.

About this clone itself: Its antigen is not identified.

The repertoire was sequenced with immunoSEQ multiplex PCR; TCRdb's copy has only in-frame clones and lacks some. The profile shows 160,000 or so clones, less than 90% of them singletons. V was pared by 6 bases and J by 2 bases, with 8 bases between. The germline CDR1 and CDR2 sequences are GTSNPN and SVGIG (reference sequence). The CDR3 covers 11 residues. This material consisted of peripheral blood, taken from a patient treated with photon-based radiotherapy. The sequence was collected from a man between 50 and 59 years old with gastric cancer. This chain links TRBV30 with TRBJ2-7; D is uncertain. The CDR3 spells CACADPYEQYF. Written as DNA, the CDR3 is TGTGCCTGCGCAGATCCCTACGAGCAGTACTTC.